The subject of this entry is one TCR beta chain. Its antigen is undetermined. TCRdb re-analysed the 5' RACE reads in MiXCR, keeping a single row per CDR3 protein. The data hold about 150,000 distinct CDR3 sequences, with 6% to 6.5% observed a single time. The sample belongs to a study of T-cell memory formation after mild COVID-19. General observations from the study: A second wave expanding day 15 to 37 was CD4+-biased; contracting clones were balanced.

This TCR was recovered from an adult woman who had mild COVID-19 (a few samples of this study predate the infection). Cell type and time point are not known. Material: PBMCs or a T cell subset sorted from them (not recorded which).

CDR3 amino acids: CASTRDRNRYTF. The CDR3 DNA reads TGTGCCAGCACCCGGGACAGGAATCGCTACACCTTC. The chain has TRBV6-5 and TRBJ1-2; 8 bases map to TRBD1. Germline CDR1 MNHEY, CDR2 SVGAGI. The junction had 7 bases not matched to a gene; V was cut back by 7 bases and J by 9 bases. The CDR3 spans 12 residues.